What follows describes a single TCR beta chain. The antigen is undetermined. The data originate from a study of cytomegalovirus exposure and HLA in healthy donors. General study points: While the bulk of TCR sequences proved rare, some public TCRs turned up in many donors. Most subjects' HLA-A and HLA-B alleles were reportedly predicted from TCR beta sequences. Donors were assumed by presence/absence analyses to have roughly uniform sequencing depth. TCR beta V- and J-gene trimming was later associated with a missense DCLRE1C variant.

This CDR3 comprises 14 residues. Germline CDR1 and CDR2: SGHTA and FQGNSA. PCR involved 60 Vbeta and 13 Jbeta primers. Profiled with immunoSEQ multiplex PCR; TCRdb holds only in-frame clones, not every one. The sample shows around 160,000 clones, roughly 66% of them seen only once. J is TRBJ2-5 and V is TRBV7-2, with TRBD2 as a possible D gene (6 bases). The J call is doubtful: the DNA matches TRBJ2-7 better. Source material: PBMCs. The receptor comes from a woman under 30 in good health and CMV-seronegative. The CDR3 sequence is CASSPGLKPYEQYF. The CDR3 coding sequence is TGTGCCAGCAGCCCGGGACTGAAACCCTACGAGCAGTACTTC.